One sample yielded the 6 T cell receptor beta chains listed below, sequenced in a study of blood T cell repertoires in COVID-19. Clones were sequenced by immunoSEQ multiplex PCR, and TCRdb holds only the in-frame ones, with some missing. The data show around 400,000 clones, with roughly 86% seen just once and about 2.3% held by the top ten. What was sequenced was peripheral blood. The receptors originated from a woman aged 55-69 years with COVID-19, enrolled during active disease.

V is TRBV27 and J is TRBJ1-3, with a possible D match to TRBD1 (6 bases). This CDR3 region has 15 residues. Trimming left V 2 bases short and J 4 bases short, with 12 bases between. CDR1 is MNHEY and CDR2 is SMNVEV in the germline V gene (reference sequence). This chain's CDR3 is CASSLGGGRGNTIYF. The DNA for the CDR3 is TGTGCCAGCAGTTTAGGCGGGGGGCGAGGAAACACCATATATTTT.

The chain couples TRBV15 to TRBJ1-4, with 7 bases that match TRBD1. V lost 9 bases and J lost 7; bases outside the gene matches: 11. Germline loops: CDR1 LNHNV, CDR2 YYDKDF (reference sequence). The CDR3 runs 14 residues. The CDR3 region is CATKYDREGEKLFF. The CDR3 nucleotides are TGTGCCACTAAGTACGACAGGGAAGGTGAAAAACTGTTTTTT.

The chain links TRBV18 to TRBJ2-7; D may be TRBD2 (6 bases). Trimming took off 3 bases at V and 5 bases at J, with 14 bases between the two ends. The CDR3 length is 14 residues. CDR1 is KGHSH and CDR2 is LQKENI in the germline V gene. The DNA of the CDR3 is TGTGCCAGCTCACCGGCGGGATACCTGGACGAGCAGTACTTC. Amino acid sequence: CASSPAGYLDEQYF.

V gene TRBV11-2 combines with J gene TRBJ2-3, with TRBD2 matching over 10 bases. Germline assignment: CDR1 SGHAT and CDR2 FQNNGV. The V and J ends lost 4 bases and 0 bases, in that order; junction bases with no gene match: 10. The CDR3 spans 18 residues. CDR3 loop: CASSSWGAGGFSTDTQYF. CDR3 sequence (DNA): TGTGCCAGCAGCTCTTGGGGAGCGGGGGGGTTCAGCACAGATACGCAGTATTTT.

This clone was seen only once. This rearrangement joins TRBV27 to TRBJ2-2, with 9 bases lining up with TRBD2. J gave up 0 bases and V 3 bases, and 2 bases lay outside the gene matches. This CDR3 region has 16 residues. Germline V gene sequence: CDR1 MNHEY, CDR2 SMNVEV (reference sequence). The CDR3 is CASSFLAGANTGELFF. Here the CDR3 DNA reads TGTGCCAGCAGTTTCTTAGCGGGGGCGAACACCGGGGAGCTGTTTTTT.

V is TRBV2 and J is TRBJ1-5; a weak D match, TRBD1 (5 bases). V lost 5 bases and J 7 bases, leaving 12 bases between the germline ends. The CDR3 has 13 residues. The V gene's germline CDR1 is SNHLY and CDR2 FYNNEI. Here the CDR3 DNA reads TGTGCCAGCAGTTTCAGGGAGGGACAGCCCCAGCATTTT. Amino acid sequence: CASSFREGQPQHF.